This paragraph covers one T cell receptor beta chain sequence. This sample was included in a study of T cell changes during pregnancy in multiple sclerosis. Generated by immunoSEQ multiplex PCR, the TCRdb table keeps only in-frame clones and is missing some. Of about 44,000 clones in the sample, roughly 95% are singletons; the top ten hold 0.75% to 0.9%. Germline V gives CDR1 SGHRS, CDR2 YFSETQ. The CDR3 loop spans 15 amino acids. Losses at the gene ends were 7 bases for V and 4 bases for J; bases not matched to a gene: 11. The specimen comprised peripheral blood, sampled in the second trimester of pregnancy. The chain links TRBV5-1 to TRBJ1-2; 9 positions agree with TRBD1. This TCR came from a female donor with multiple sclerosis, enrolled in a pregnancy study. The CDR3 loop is CASRTGELAGYGYTF. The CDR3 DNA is TGCGCCAGCCGGACAGGGGAGTTAGCGGGCTATGGCTACACCTTC.